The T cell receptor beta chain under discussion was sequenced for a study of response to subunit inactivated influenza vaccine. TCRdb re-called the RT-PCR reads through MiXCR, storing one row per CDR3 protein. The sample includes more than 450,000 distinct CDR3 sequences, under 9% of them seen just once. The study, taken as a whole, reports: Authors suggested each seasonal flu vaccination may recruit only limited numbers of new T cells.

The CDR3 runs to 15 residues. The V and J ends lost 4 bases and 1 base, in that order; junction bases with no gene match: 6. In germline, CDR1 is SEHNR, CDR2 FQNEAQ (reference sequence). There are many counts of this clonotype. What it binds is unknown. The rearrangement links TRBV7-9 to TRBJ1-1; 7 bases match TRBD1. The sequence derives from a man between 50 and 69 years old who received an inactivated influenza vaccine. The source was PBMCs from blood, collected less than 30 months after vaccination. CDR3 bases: TGTGCCAGCAGCTCCTACAGGGGATCGAACACTGAAGCTTTCTTT. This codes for CASSSYRGSNTEAFF.